The present T cell receptor (beta chain) was sequenced within a study of T cells in Graves' hyperthyroidism and ophthalmopathy. CDR1 and CDR2 (germline): MNHEY, SVGEGT. Trimming cost V 10 bases and J 0 bases, with 19 bases left between them. The CDR3 has 15 residues. Amplification of TCR beta CDR3 regions was performed using RNA transcripts as template. Researchers ran a first-round RT-PCR on the TCR CDR3 using the HTBI primer set. MiXCR was run by TCRdb on the multiplex PCR reads, yielding one entry per CDR3 protein. The repertoire includes 600,000 to 650,000 distinct CDR3 sequences, less than 25% of them detected once, and roughly a third sits in the top ten.

This chain links TRBV6-2 or TRBV6-3 with TRBJ2-7, with a weak D call TRBD2 (5 bases). This clonotype was obtained from a man aged 25-45 years with Graves' ophthalmopathy. Sequences were obtained from blood. In nucleotides, the CDR3 is TGTGCCACCTTTTACACCGGGGAGACCTCCTACGAGCAGTACTTC. It yields the protein CATFYTGETSYEQYF.